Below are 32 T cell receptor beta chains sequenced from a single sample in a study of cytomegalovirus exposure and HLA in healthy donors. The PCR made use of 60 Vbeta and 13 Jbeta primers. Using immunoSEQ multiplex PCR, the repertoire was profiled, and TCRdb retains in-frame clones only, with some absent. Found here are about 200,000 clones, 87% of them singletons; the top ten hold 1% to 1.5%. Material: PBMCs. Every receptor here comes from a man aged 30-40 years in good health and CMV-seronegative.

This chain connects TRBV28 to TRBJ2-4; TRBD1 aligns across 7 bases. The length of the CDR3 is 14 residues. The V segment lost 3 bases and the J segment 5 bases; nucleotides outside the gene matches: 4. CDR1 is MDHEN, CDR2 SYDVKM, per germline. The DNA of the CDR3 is TGTGCCAGCAGTTTGGCAGGGGGAGAAAACATTCAGTACTTC. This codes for CASSLAGGENIQYF.

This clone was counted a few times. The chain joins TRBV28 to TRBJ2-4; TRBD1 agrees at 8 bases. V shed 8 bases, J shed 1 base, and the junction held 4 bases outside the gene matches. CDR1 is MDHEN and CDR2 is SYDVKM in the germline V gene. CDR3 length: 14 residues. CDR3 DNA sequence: TGTGCCAGCCGGACAGGGTTGGCCAAAAACATTCAGTACTTC. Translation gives CASRTGLAKNIQYF.

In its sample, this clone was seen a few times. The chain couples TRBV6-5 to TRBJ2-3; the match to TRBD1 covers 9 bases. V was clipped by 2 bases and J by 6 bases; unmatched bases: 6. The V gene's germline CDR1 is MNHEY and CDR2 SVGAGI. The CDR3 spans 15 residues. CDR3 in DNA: TGTGCCAGCAGTTACGGGGGGGACAGGGTGGATACGCAGTATTTT. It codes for CASSYGGDRVDTQYF.

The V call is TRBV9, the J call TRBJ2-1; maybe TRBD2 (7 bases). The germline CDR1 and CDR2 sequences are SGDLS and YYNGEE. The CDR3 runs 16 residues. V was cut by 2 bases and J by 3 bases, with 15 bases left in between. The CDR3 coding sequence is TGTGCCAGCAGCGTGGGGGGGCTAGCGGTCTACAATGAGCAGTTCTTC. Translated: CASSVGGLAVYNEQFF.

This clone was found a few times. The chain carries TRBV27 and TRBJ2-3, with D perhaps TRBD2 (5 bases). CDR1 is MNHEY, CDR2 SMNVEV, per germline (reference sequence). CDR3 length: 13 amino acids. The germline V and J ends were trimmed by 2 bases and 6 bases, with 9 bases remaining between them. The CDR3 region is CASSLRRADTQYF. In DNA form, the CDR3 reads TGTGCCAGCAGTTTAAGGCGGGCGGATACGCAGTATTTT.

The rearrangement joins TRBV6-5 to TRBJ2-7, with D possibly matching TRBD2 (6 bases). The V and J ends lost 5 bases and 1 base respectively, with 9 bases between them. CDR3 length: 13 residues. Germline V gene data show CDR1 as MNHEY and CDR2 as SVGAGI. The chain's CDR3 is CASSAGLSYEQYF. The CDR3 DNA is TGTGCCAGCAGTGCCGGACTATCCTACGAGCAGTACTTC.

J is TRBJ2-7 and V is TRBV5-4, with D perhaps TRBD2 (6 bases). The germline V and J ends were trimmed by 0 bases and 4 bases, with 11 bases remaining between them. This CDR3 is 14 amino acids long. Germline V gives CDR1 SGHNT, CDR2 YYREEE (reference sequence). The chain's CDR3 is CASSLGEGLYEQYF. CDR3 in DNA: TGTGCCAGCAGCTTGGGTGAGGGACTGTACGAGCAGTACTTC.

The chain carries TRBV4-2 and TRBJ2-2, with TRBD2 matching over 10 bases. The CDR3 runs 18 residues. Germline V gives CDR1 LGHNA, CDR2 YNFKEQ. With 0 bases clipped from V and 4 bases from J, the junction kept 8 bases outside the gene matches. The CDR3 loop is CASSQDIGLAGVTGELFF. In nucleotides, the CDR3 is TGTGCCAGCAGCCAAGATATCGGGCTAGCGGGGGTCACCGGGGAGCTGTTTTTT.

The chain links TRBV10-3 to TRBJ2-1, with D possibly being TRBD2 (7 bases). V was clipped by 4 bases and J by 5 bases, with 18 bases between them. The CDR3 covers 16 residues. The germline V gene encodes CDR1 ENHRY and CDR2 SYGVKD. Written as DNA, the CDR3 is TGTGCCATCAGTGGGGGGGGCGGGAGAAGCGACAATGAGCAGTTCTTC. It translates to CAISGGGGRSDNEQFF.

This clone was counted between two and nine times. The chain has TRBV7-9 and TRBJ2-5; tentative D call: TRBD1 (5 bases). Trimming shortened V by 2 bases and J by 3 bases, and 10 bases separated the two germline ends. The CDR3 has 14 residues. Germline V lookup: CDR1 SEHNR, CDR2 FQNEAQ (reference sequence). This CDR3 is CASSLTLQEETQYF. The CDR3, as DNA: TGTGCCAGCAGCTTAACGTTACAGGAAGAGACCCAGTACTTC.

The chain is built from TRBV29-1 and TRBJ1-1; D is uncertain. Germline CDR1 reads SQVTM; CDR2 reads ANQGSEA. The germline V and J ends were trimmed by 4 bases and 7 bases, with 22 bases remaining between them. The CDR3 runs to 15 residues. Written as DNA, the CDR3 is TGCAGCGTTGTCTCCGTCGGGGAATCTTCAGGTGAAGCTTTCTTT. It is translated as CSVVSVGESSGEAFF.

The CDR3 protein is CASSLRDTSPGELFF. CDR3 bases: TGCGCCAGCAGCCTACGGGATACTAGCCCCGGGGAGCTGTTTTTT. The chain links TRBV4-1 to TRBJ2-2; D possibly corresponds to TRBD2 (6 bases). The V end was cut by 4 bases, the J end by 6 bases, with 15 bases between. The CDR3 has 15 residues. Germline CDR1 reads MGHRA; CDR2 reads YSYEKL.

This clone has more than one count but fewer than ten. The CDR3 reads CASLTLAGGLNEQFF. DNA for the CDR3: TGTGCCAGTCTTACCTTAGCGGGGGGACTAAATGAGCAGTTCTTC. This chain uses TRBV5-8 with TRBJ2-1, with 10 bases fitting TRBD2. Looked up from germline, CDR1 is SGHTS and CDR2 is YDEGEE. Losses at the gene ends were 8 bases for V and 7 bases for J; bases not matched to a gene: 12. This CDR3 is 15 amino acids long. The variable domain in full, completed from reference TRBV5-8 and TRBJ2-1, reads EAGVTQSPTHLIKTRGQQATLRCSPISGHTSVYWYQQALGLGLQFLLWYDEGEERNRGNFPPRFSGRQFPNYSSELNVNALELEDSALYLCASLTLAGGLNEQFFGPGTRLTVL.

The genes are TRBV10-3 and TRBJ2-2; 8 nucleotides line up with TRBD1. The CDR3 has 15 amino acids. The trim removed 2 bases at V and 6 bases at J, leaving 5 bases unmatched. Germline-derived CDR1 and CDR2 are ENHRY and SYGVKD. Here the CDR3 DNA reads TGTGCCATCAGTGAGGGACAGGGTTTTTCCGGGGAGCTGTTTTTT. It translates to CAISEGQGFSGELFF.

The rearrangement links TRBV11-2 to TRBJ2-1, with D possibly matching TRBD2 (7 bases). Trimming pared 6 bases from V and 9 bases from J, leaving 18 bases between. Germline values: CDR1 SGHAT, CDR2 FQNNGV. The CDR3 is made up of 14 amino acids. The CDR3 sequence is CASRGGSARGEQFF. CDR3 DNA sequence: TGTGCCAGCAGGGGAGGGAGTGCCAGGGGTGAGCAGTTCTTC.

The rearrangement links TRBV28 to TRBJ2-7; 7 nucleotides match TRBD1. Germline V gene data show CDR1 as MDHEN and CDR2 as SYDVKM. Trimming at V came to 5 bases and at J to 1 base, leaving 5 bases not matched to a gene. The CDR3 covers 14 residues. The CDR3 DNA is TGTGCCAGCAGTGCCCGGACAGGATCCTACGAGCAGTACTTC. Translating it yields CASSARTGSYEQYF.

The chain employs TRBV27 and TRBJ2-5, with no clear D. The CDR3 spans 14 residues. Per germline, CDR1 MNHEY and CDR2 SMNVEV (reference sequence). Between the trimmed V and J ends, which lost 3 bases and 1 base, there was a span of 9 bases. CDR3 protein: CASSFRVFQETQYF. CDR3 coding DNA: TGTGCCAGCAGTTTTCGGGTTTTCCAAGAGACCCAGTACTTC.

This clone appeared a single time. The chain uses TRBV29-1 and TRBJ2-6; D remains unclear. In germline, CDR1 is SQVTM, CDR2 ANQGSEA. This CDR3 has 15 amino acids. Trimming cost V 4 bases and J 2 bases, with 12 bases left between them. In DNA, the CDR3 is TGCAGCGTTGGAGGCCCGTCTCCTGGGGCCAACGTCCTGACTTTC. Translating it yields CSVGGPSPGANVLTF.

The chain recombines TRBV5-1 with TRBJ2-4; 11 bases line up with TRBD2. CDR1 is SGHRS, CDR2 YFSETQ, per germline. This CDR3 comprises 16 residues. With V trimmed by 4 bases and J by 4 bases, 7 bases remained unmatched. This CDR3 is CASSTELAGVKNIQYF. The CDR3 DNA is TGCGCCAGCAGCACGGAACTAGCGGGAGTTAAAAACATTCAGTACTTC. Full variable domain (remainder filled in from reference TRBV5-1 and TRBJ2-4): KAGVTQTPRYLIKTRGQQVTLSCSPISGHRSVSWYQQTPGQGLQFLFEYFSETQRNKGNFPGRFSGRQFSNSRSEMNVSTLELGDSALYLCASSTELAGVKNIQYFGAGTRLSVL.

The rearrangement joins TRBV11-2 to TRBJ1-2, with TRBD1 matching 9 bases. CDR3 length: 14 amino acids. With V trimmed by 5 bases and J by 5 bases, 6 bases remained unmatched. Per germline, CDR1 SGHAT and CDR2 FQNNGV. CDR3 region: CASSPDRGRYGYTF. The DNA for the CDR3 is TGTGCCAGCAGCCCGGACAGGGGAAGGTATGGCTACACCTTC.

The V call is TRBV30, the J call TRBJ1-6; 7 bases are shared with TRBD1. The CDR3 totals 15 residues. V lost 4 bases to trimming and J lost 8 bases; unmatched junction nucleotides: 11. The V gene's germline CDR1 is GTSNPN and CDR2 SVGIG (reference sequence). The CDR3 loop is CAWKLEGAVYSPLHF. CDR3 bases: TGTGCCTGGAAGTTGGAGGGGGCAGTTTATTCACCCCTCCACTTT.

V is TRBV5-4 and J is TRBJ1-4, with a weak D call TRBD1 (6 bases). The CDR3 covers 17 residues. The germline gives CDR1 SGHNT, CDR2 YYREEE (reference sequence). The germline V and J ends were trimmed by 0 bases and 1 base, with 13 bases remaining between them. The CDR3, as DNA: TGTGCCAGCAGCTTGGCCGGGGGGCGAGGAACTAATGAAAAACTGTTTTTT. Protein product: CASSLAGGRGTNEKLFF.

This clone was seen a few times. The CDR3 here is CASSVMGTSASTDTQYF. CDR3 nucleotides: TGTGCCAGCAGCGTCATGGGGACTAGCGCTAGCACAGATACGCAGTATTTT. V and J are TRBV9 and TRBJ2-3, with TRBD2 identical over 10 bases. The CDR3 is 17 residues long. The V gene end was trimmed by 2 bases and the J gene end by 0 bases; junction bases not matched to a gene: 6. The V gene's germline CDR1 is SGDLS and CDR2 YYNGEE. The entire variable domain, with the rest obtained from reference TRBV9 and TRBJ2-3, is as follows: DSGVTQTPKHLITATGQRVTLRCSPRSGDLSVYWYQQSLDQGLQFLIQYYNGEERAKGNILERFSAQQFPDLHSELNLSSLELGDSALYFCASSVMGTSASTDTQYFGPGTRLTVL.

The CDR3 spells CASSLRGPREQYF. The CDR3 DNA reads TGTGCCAGCAGCTTAAGGGGGCCCCGCGAGCAGTACTTC. This chain connects TRBV5-6 to TRBJ2-7, with 7 bases that match TRBD1. CDR3 length: 13 residues. CDR1 SGHDT and CDR2 YYEEEE come from the germline V gene. Unmatched junction bases numbered 5, after V lost 2 bases and J lost 6 bases.

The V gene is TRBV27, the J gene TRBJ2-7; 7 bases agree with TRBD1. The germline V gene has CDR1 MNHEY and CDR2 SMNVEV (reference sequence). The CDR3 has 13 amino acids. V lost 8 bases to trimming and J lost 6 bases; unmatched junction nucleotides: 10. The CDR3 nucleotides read TGTGCCAGCGCGATCGACAGGGTACGCGAGCAGTACTTC. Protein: CASAIDRVREQYF.

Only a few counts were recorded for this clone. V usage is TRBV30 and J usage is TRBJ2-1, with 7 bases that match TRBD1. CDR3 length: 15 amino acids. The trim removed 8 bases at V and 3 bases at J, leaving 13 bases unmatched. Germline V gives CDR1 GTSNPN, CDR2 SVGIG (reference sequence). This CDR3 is CAGNTGDSDYNEQFF. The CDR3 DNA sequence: TGTGCCGGAAACACTGGGGACAGTGACTACAATGAGCAGTTCTTC.

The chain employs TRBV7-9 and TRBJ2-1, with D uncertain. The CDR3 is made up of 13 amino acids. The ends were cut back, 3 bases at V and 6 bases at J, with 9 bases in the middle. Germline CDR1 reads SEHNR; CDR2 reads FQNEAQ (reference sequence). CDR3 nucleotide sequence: TGTGCCAGCAGCTTCGACCCTAGCAATGAGCAGTTCTTC. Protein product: CASSFDPSNEQFF. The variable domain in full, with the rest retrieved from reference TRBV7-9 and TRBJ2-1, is DTGVSQNPRHKITKRGQNVTFRCDPISEHNRLYWYRQTLGQGPEFLTYFQNEAQLEKSRLLSDRFSAERPKGSFSTLEIQRTEQGDSAMYLCASSFDPSNEQFFGPGTRLTVL.

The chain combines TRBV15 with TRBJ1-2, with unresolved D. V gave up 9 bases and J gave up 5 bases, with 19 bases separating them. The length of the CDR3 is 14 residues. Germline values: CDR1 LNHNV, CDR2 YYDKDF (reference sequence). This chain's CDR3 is CATSRDPDPYGYTF. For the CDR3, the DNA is TGTGCCACTAGCCGGGATCCAGATCCATATGGCTACACCTTC.

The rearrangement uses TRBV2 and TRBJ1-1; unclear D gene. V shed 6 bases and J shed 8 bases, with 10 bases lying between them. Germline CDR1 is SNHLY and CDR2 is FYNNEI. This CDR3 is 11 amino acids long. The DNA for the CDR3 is TGTGCCAGCAGAGCGGGTGTGGAAGCTTTCTTT. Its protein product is CASRAGVEAFF.

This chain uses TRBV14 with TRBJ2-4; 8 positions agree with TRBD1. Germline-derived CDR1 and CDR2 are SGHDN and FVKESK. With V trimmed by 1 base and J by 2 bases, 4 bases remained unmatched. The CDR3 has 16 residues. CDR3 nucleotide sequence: TGTGCCAGCAGCCAAGCGTCAGGGGGCTCCAAAAACATTCAGTACTTC. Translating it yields CASSQASGGSKNIQYF.

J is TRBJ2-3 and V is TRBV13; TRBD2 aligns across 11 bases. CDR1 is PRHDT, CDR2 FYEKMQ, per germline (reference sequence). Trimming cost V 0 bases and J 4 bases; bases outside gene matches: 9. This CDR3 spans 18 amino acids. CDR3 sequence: CASSLGGLAASSADTQYF. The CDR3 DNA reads TGTGCCAGCAGCTTAGGGGGACTAGCGGCATCGTCAGCAGATACGCAGTATTTT. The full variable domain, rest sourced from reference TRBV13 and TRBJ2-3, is AAGVIQSPRHLIKEKRETATLKCYPIPRHDTVYWYQQGPGQDPQFLISFYEKMQSDKGSIPDRFSAQQFSDYHSELNMSSLELGDSALYFCASSLGGLAASSADTQYFGPGTRLTVL.

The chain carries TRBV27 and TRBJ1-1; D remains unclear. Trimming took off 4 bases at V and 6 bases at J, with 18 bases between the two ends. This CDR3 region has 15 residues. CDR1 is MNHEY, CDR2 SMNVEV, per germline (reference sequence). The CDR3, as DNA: TGTGCCAGCAGTTCCAATCTTGTCCAGGAATCTGAAGCTTTCTTT. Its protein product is CASSSNLVQESEAFF.